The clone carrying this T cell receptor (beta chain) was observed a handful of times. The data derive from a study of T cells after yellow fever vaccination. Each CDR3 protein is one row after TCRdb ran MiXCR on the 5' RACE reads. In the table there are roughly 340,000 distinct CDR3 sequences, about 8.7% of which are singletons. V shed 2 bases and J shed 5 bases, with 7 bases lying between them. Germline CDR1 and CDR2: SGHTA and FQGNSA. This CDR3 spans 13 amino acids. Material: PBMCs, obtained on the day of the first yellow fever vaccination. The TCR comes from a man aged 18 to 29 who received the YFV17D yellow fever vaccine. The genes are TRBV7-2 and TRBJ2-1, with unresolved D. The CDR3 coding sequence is TGTGCCAGCAGCTTATGGGTGGACAATGAGCAGTTCTTC. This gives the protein CASSLWVDNEQFF.